A selection of T cell receptor beta chains follows, all from one sample in a study of T cell clones after liver transplantation. The method was immunoSEQ multiplex PCR; TCRdb's version includes in-frame clones alone and lacks a portion of them. The sample records roughly 72,000 clones, around four fifths being singletons. The sample consisted of CD4+ T cells from blood, taken less than 50 months after liver transplant. The receptor set was obtained from a human patient who received a liver transplant. The graft donor may have contributed some T cells. CDR3s include the opening cysteine and the closing phenylalanine or tryptophan. A D gene is named only where the DNA matches it firmly. Expanded clones are given a class, and other clones once, few, many or no size at all.

j_call v_call clone_size d_call cdr3_aa cdr3_nt
TRBJ2-7 TRBV6-5 . TRBD2 CASSDSGSSYEQYF TGTGCCAGCAGTGACAGCGGGAGCTCCTACGAGCAGTACTTC
TRBJ2-5 TRBV9 . . CASHPRGRETQYF TGTGCCAGCCACCCGCGGGGACGTGAGACCCAGTACTTC
TRBJ1-2 TRBV28 . TRBD1 CASSSAGTGWSEDYGYTF TGTGCCAGCAGTTCCGCCGGGACAGGGTGGTCGGAAGACTATGGCTACACCTTC
TRBJ1-2 TRBV7-2 . TRBD1 CASSIQGGGYTF TGTGCCAGCAGCATACAGGGGGGTGGCTACACCTTC
TRBJ2-5 TRBV7-2 . . CASSPFRVYQETQYF TGTGCCAGCAGTCCATTCCGGGTTTACCAAGAGACCCAGTACTTC
TRBJ2-5 TRBV5-1 . . CASSSRGVKTQYF TGCGCCAGCAGCTCCCGGGGTGTAAAGACCCAGTACTTC
TRBJ1-5 TRBV2 . TRBD1 CASSEVQGSNQPQHF TGTGCCAGCAGTGAAGTACAGGGGAGCAATCAGCCCCAGCATTTT
TRBJ1-5 TRBV5-4 . . CASPIAGNNQPQHF TGTGCCAGCCCTATAGCGGGAAACAATCAGCCCCAGCATTTT
TRBJ2-7 TRBV30 . TRBD2 CAWSVGRDYEQYF TGTGCCTGGAGTGTAGGGAGGGACTACGAGCAGTACTTC
TRBJ2-7 TRBV7-2 . TRBD2 CASSSGGISYEQYF TGTGCCAGCAGCTCCGGGGGGATCTCCTACGAGCAGTACTTC
TRBJ2-5 TRBV7-2 once . CASSLTRLETQYF TGTGCCAGCAGCTTAACTAGACTAGAGACCCAGTACTTC
TRBJ2-7 TRBV7-9 . . CASSLEGRYYEQYF TGTGCCAGCAGCTTAGAAGGACGATACTACGAGCAGTACTTC
TRBJ2-3 TRBV25-1 . TRBD2 CASSLGGANTQYF TGTGCCAGCAGTCTGGGAGGGGCTAATACGCAGTATTTT
TRBJ2-1 TRBV7-2 . . CASSLGVRRGDEQFF TGTGCCAGCAGCTTAGGGGTTAGACGTGGTGATGAGCAGTTCTTC
TRBJ1-1 TRBV7-9 . TRBD1 CASGDSALNTEAFF TGTGCCAGCGGGGACAGCGCCTTGAACACTGAAGCTTTCTTT
TRBJ2-3 TRBV6-4 . TRBD2 CASSAGGAADTQYF TGTGCCAGCAGTGCGGGGGGGGCGGCAGATACGCAGTATTTT
TRBJ2-3 TRBV2 . TRBD1 CASRRQGGSTDTQYF TGTGCCAGCAGAAGACAGGGTGGAAGCACAGATACGCAGTATTTT
TRBJ1-2 TRBV9 . . CASSVDRSPGRGYTF TGTGCCAGCAGCGTAGATAGGTCACCAGGACGTGGCTACACCTTC
TRBJ1-1 TRBV9 . . CASSVIRNTEAFF TGTGCCAGCAGCGTTATCAGGAACACTGAAGCTTTCTTT
TRBJ2-3 TRBV4-3 . TRBD1 CASSQGGTGTDTQYF TGCGCCAGCAGCCAAGGGGGGACAGGCACAGATACGCAGTATTTT
TRBJ1-5 TRBV7-2 . . CASSLAKEGGQPQHF TGTGCCAGCAGCTTAGCGAAGGAGGGAGGCCAGCCCCAGCATTTT
TRBJ1-2 TRBV7-2 . TRBD1 CASVMGRTGDGYTF TGTGCCAGCGTTATGGGTCGGACAGGGGATGGCTACACCTTC
TRBJ1-3 TRBV25-1 . . CASSAGNTIYF TGTGCCAGCAGTGCCGGTAACACCATATATTTT
TRBJ2-3 TRBV4-2 . TRBD2 CASSQLLAEGGDTQYF TGTGCCAGCAGCCAGCTACTAGCGGAGGGGGGAGATACGCAGTATTTT
TRBJ2-7 TRBV2 medium-sized TRBD1 CASSGGTVPYEQYF TGTGCCAGCAGTGGTGGGACAGTCCCTTACGAGCAGTACTTC
TRBJ2-7 TRBV19 . . CASSRSGGGVHEQYF TGTGCCAGTAGTCGAAGCGGAGGGGGTGTCCACGAGCAGTACTTC